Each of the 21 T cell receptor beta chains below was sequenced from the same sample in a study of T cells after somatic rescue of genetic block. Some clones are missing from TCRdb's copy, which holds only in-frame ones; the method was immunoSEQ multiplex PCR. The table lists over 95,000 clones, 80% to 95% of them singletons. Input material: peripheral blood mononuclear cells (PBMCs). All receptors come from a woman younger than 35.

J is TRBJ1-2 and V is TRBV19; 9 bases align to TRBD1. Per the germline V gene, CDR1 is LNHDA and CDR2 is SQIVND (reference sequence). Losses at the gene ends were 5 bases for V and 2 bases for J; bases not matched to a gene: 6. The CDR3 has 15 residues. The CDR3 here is CASSEPGQGNYGYTF. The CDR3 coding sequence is TGTGCCAGTAGTGAGCCGGGACAGGGCAACTATGGCTACACCTTC.

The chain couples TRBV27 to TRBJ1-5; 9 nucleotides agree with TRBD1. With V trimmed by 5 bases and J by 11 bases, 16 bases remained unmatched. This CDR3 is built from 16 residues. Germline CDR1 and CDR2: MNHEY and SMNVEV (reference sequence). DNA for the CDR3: TGTGCCAGCAGTCCTACCCACAGGGGGCTCAGCGAGTCCCAGCATTTT. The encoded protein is CASSPTHRGLSESQHF.

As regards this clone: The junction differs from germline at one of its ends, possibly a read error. This CDR3 is CASGYSRSYEQYF. CDR3 in DNA: TGTGCCAGCGGTTACTCGCGTTCATACGAGCAGTACTTC. The genes are TRBV6-5 and TRBJ2-7; no definite D call. The germline CDR1 and CDR2 sequences are MNHEY and SVGAGI. This CDR3 has 13 amino acids.

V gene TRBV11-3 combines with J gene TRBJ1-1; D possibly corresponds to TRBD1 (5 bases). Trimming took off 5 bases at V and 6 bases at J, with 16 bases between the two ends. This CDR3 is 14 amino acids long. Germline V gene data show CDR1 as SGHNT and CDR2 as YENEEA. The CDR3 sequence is CASSPSFGAPEAFF. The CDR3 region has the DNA TGTGCCAGCAGCCCAAGCTTCGGGGCCCCTGAAGCTTTCTTT.

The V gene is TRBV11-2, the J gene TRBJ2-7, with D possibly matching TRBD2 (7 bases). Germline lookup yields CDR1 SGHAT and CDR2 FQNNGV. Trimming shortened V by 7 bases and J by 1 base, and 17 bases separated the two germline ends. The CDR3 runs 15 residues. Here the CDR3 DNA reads TGTGCCAGCACCGAACTAAGGGGGGGGTCCTACGAGCAGTACTTC. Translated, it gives CASTELRGGSYEQYF.

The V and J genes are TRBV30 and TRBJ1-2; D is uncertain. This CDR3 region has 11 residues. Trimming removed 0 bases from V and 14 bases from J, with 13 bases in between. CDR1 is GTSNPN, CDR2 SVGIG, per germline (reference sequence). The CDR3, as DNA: TGTGCCTGGAGTGTAGGCATACGGGAGACCTTC. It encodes CAWSVGIRETF. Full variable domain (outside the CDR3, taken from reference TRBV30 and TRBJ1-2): SQTIHQWPATLVQPVGSPLSLECTVEGTSNPNLYWYRQAAGRGLQLLFYSVGIGQISSEVPQNLSASRPQDRQFILSSKKLLLSDSGFYLCAWSVGIRETFGSGTRLTVV.

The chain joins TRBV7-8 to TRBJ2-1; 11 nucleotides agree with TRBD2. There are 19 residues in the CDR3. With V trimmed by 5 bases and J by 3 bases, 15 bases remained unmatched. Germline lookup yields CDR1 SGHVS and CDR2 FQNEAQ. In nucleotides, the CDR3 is TGTGCCAGCAGCCAAACGCTCAATCCGGGACTAGCGGACTACAATGAGCAGTTCTTC. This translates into CASSQTLNPGLADYNEQFF.

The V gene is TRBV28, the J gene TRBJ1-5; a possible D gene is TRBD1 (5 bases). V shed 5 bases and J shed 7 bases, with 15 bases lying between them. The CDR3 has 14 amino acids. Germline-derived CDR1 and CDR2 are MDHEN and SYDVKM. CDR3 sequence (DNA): TGTGCCAGCAGTGGAGGGGCGACGGGGCAGCCCCAGCATTTT. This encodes CASSGGATGQPQHF. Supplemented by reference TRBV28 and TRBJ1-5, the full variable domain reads DVKVTQSSRYLVKRTGEKVFLECVQDMDHENMFWYRQDPGLGLRLIYFSYDVKMKEKGDIPEGYSVSREKKERFSLILESASTNQTSMYLCASSGGATGQPQHFGDGTRLSIL.

The chain's CDR3 is CASSQEGRGGMADTQYF. The DNA of the CDR3 is TGCGCCAGCAGCCAAGAGGGGCGGGGGGGCATGGCAGATACGCAGTATTTT. The rearrangement uses TRBV4-3 and TRBJ2-3; TRBD2 matches 9 bases. V trimming: 0 bases; J trimming: 4 bases; junction bases outside the gene matches: 8. Germline assignment: CDR1 LGHNA and CDR2 YSLEER. This CDR3 has 17 amino acids.

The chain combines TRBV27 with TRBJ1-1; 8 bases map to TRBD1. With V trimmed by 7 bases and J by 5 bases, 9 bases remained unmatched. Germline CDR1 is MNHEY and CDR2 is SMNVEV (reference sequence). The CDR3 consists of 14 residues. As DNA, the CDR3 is TGTGCCAGCACCAACAGGGGGTGGGGGACTGAAGCTTTCTTT. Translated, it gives CASTNRGWGTEAFF.

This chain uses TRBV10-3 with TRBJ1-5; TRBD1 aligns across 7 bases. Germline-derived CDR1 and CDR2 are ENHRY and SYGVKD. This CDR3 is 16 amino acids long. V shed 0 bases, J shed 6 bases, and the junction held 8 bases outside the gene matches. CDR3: CAISESVTGKGQPQHF. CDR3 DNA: TGTGCCATCAGTGAGTCAGTGACAGGGAAGGGTCAGCCCCAGCATTTT.

The CDR3 nucleotides are TGTGCCAGCAGCGTAGGTTGGGACACCCGGCGCGCTGGGGCCAACGTCCTGACTTTC. Its protein product is CASSVGWDTRRAGANVLTF. The rearrangement links TRBV9 to TRBJ2-6; D perhaps matches TRBD1 (6 bases). The CDR3 extends over 19 amino acids. Trimming removed 0 bases from V and 2 bases from J, with 18 bases in between. Germline V gene sequence: CDR1 SGDLS, CDR2 YYNGEE.

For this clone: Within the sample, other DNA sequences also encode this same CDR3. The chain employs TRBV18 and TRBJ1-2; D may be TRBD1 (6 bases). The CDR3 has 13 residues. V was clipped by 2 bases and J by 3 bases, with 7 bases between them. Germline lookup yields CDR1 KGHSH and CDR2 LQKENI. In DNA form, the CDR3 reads TGTGCCAGCTCACCAGGGGGCGACTATGGCTACACCTTC. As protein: CASSPGGDYGYTF.

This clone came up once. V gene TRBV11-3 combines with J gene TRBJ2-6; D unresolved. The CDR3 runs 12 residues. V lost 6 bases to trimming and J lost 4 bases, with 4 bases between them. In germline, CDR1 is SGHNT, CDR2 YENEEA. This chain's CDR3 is CASSRGANVLTF. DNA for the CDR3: TGTGCCAGCAGTAGAGGGGCCAACGTCCTGACTTTC.

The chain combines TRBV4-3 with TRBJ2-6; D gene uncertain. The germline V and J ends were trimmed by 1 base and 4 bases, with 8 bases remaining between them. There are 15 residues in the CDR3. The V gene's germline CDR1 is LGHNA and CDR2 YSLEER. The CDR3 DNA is TGCGCCAGCAGCCAAGGAGATTGGGGGGCCAACGTCCTGACTTTC. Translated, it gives CASSQGDWGANVLTF.

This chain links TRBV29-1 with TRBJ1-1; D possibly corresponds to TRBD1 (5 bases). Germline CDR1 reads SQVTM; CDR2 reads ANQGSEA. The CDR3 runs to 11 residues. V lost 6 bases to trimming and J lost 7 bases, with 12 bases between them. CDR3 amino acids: CSVRTRYEAFF. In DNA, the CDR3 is TGCAGCGTAAGGACACGCTATGAAGCTTTCTTT.

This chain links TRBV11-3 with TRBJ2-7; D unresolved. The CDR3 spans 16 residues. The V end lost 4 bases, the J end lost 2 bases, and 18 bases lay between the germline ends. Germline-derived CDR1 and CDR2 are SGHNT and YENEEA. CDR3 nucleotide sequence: TGTGCCAGCAGCTCCTCCCCAGTTGAAGACCCCTACGAGCAGTACTTC. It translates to CASSSSPVEDPYEQYF.

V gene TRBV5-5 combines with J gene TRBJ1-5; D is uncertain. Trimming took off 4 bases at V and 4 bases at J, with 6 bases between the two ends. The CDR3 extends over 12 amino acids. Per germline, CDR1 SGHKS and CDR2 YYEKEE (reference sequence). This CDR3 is CASSPGNQPQHF. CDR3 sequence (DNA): TGTGCCAGCAGCCCTGGGAATCAGCCCCAGCATTTT.

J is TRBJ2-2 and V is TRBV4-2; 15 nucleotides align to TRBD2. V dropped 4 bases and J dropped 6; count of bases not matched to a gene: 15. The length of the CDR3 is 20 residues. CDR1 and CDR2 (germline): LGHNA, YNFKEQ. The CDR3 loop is CASSRTPPGLAGGSAGELFF. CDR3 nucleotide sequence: TGTGCCAGCAGCCGAACTCCCCCCGGACTAGCGGGGGGGAGCGCCGGGGAGCTGTTTTTT.

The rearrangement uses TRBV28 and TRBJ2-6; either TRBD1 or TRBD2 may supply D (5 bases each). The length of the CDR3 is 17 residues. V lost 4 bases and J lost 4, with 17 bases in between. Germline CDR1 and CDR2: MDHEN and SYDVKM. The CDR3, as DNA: TGTGCCAGCAGTTCGGGGACGGCCCGTTGGGGGGCCAACGTCCTGACTTTC. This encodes CASSSGTARWGANVLTF.

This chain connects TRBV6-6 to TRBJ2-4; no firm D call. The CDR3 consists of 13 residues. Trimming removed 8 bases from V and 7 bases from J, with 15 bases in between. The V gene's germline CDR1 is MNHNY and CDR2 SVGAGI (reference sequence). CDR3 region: CASGLVNGNIQYF. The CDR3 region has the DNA TGTGCCAGCGGGTTAGTTAATGGGAACATTCAGTACTTC.